This T cell receptor (beta chain) was captured in a study of T cells after yellow fever vaccination. At the level of the study: Preparing low-cell-number fractions relied on SMART-Seq v4 Ultra Low Input.

Of note for this clonotype: Its specificity is not known. Relative to the germline gene, one junction end is altered; a read error may explain this.

TCRdb re-called the 5' RACE reads with MiXCR, one entry per CDR3 protein. The sample includes about 500,000 distinct CDR3 sequences, roughly 17% of them seen just once. Regarding the study as a whole: In post-booster samples, most primary-vaccination clones reappeared (about 96% CD4, around 87% CD8).

The TCR originated in a man aged 18 to 30 who received the YFV17D yellow fever vaccine. Sequenced material: PBMCs, taken 5 days after the first yellow fever vaccination.

As DNA, the CDR3 is TGTGCCAGCAGCGTAGGGTTACGTGTTCCCCACTTC. It is translated as CASSVGLRVPHF. The chain links TRBV9 to TRBJ1-2; D uncertain. The germline V gene encodes CDR1 SGDLS and CDR2 YYNGEE. The CDR3 has 12 amino acids.